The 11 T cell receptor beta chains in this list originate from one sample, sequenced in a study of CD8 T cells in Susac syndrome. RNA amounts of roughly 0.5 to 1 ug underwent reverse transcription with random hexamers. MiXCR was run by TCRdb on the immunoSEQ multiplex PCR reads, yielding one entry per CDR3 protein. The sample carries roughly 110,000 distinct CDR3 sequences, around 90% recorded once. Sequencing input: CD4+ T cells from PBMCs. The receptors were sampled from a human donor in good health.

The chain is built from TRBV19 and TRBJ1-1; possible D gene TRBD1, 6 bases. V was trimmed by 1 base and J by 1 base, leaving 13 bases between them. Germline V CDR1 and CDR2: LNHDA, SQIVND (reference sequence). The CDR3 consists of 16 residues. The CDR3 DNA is TGTGCCAGTAGTATAGGGAACAGGGCTGCGAACACTGAAGCTTTCTTT. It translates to CASSIGNRAANTEAFF.

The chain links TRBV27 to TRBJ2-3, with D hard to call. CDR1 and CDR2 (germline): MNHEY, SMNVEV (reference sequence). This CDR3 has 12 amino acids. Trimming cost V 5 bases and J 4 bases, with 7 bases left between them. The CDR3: CASSPEPDTQYF. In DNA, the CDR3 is TGTGCCAGCAGTCCGGAACCAGATACGCAGTATTTT.

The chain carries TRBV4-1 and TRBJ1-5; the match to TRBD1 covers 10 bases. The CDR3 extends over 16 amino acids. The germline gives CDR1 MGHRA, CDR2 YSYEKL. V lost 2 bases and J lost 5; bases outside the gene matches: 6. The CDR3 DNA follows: TGCGCCAGCAGCCAACCGGGACAGGGGATTGATCAGCCCCAGCATTTT. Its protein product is CASSQPGQGIDQPQHF.

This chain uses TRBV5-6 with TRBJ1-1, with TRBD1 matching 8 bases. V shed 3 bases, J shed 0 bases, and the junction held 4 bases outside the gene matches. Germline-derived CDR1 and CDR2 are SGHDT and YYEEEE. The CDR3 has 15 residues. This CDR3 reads CASSYGQGLNTEAFF. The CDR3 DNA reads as TGTGCCAGCAGCTATGGACAGGGCTTGAACACTGAAGCTTTCTTT.

The CDR3 DNA reads as TGTGCCAGTAGTTGGGGGGGAGACACTGAAGCTTTCTTT. This encodes CASSWGGDTEAFF. The chain combines TRBV19 with TRBJ1-1; tentative D call: TRBD1 (5 bases). V lost 5 bases and J 3 bases, leaving 10 bases between the germline ends. Per the germline V gene, CDR1 is LNHDA and CDR2 is SQIVND (reference sequence). The CDR3 covers 13 residues.

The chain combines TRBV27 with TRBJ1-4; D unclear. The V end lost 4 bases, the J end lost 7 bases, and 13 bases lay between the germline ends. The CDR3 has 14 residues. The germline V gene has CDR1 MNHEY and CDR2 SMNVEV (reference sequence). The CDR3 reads CASSSATPGEKLFF. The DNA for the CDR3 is TGTGCCAGCAGTTCGGCGACACCCGGTGAAAAACTGTTTTTT.

CDR3 DNA: TGTGCCAGCAGCCAAGAAGGGCTAGCGGGAGCAGTCTACGAGCAGTACTTC. Translated: CASSQEGLAGAVYEQYF. The rearrangement links TRBV4-2 to TRBJ2-7; the match to TRBD2 covers 10 bases. The CDR3 is made up of 17 amino acids. V shed 0 bases, J shed 3 bases, and the junction held 8 bases outside the gene matches. CDR1 LGHNA and CDR2 YNFKEQ come from the germline V gene.

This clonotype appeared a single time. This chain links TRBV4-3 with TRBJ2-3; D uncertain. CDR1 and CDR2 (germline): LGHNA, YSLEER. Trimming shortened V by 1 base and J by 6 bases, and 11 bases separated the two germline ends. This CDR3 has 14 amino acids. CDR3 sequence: CASSQAGPTDTQYF. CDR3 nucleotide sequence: TGCGCCAGCAGCCAAGCCGGCCCCACGGATACGCAGTATTTT.

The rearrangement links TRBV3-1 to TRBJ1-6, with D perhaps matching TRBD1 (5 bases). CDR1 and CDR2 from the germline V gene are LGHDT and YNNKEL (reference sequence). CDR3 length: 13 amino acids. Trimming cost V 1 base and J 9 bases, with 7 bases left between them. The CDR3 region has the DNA TGTGCCAGCAGCCAAGGGGGGATTTCACCCCTCCACTTT. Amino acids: CASSQGGISPLHF.

Here the CDR3 DNA reads TGTGCCAGCAGCCCTGAGGCTGCTGTGTACAATGAGCAGTTCTTC. Protein: CASSPEAAVYNEQFF. The chain links TRBV7-3 to TRBJ2-1; D remains unclear. The CDR3 length is 15 residues. V lost 5 bases to trimming and J lost 4 bases, with 15 bases between them. Germline CDR1 reads SGHTA; CDR2 reads FQGTGA.

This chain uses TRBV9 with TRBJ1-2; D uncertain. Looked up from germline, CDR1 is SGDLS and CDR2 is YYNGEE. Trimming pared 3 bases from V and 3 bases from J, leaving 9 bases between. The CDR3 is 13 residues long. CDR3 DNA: TGTGCCAGCAGCGCGACCGCGGACTATGGCTACACCTTC. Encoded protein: CASSATADYGYTF.